What follows are 6 T cell receptor beta chains derived from one specimen sequenced in a study of Ad26.COV2.S vaccination and SARS-CoV-2 variants. The assay was immunoSEQ multiplex PCR, and TCRdb's table has in-frame clones only and misses some. The sample contains about 440,000 clones, 90% of which appear only once. Treatment: around 19 received Ad26.COV2.S at low or high dose, single or two shots; about 5 received placebo; per-sample allocation not given. Collection of the samples took place on day 63 after the first injection of vaccine or placebo. The sample here was peripheral blood, taken in a trial of Ad26.COV2.S vaccine versus placebo. The receptors stem from a person between 18 and 59 years old who received the Ad26.COV2.S COVID-19 vaccine or a placebo.

This clone was counted a few times. The chain is built from TRBV7-2 and TRBJ1-5; D is unclear. Germline lookup yields CDR1 SGHTA and CDR2 FQGNSA. This CDR3 is built from 16 residues. V shed 1 base and J shed 3 bases, with 13 bases lying between them. CDR3 region: CASSLEAVRLNQPQHF. In DNA, the CDR3 is TGTGCCAGCAGCTTAGAGGCAGTCAGGCTCAATCAGCCCCAGCATTTT.

This rearrangement joins TRBV29-1 to TRBJ1-4; D ambiguous. Germline V gene lookup returns CDR1 SQVTM and CDR2 ANQGSEA. The V gene lost 4 bases and the J gene lost 4 bases, with 10 bases spanning the gap. This CDR3 region has 13 residues. The CDR3 is CSVAKGYNEKLFF. The CDR3 DNA follows: TGCAGCGTTGCAAAGGGTTATAATGAAAAACTGTTTTTT.

The table lists this clone with a count of one. The CDR3 coding sequence is TGTGCCAGCAGCCTAACTAGTTCCGGAGGGGGTCAAGAGACCCAGTACTTC. Translating it yields CASSLTSSGGGQETQYF. The chain joins TRBV11-2 to TRBJ2-5; the D call may be TRBD1 or TRBD2 (6 bases each). There are 17 residues in the CDR3. The germline gives CDR1 SGHAT, CDR2 FQNNGV. V lost 5 bases, J lost 2 bases, and 21 bases lay in between.

This chain connects TRBV27 to TRBJ2-7; D gene unclear. The CDR3 sequence is 13 residues long. Germline loops: CDR1 MNHEY, CDR2 SMNVEV (reference sequence). V lost 4 bases and J 2 bases, leaving 9 bases between the germline ends. CDR3 loop: CASSSDLTYEQYF. The CDR3 DNA reads as TGTGCCAGCAGTTCCGACCTTACCTACGAGCAGTACTTC.

Concerning this clone itself: This sample also contains other DNA sequences that code for the same CDR3. J is TRBJ2-1 and V is TRBV7-9; 7 bases match TRBD1. The CDR3 is made up of 13 amino acids. CDR1 is SEHNR and CDR2 is FQNEAQ in the germline V gene (reference sequence). The V gene end was trimmed by 1 base and the J gene end by 6 bases; junction bases not matched to a gene: 0. In DNA, the CDR3 is TGTGCCAGCAGCTTAGGGACAGGCAATGAGCAGTTCTTC. This encodes CASSLGTGNEQFF.

This rearrangement joins TRBV29-1 to TRBJ2-1, with D hard to call. The CDR3 consists of 12 residues. Germline-derived CDR1 and CDR2 are SQVTM and ANQGSEA. Trimming pared 4 bases from V and 6 bases from J, leaving 10 bases between. CDR3 sequence: CSVVYAANEQFF. The CDR3 nucleotides are TGCAGCGTTGTTTACGCGGCCAATGAGCAGTTCTTC.